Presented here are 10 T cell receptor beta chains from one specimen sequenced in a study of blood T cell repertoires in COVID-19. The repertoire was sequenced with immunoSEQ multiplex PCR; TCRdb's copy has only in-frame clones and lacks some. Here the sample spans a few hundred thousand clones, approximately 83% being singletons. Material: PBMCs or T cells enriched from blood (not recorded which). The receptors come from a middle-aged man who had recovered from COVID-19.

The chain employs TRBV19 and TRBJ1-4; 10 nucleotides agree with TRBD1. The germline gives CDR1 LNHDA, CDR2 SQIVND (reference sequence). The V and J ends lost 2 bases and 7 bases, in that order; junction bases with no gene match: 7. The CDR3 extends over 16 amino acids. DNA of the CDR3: TGTGCCAGTAGTATAAACCTCCGGGACAGGGGTGAAAAACTGTTTTTT. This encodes CASSINLRDRGEKLFF. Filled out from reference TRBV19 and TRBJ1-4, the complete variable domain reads DGGITQSPKYLFRKEGQNVTLSCEQNLNHDAMYWYRQDPGQGLRLIYYSQIVNDFQKGDIAEGYSVSREKKESFPLTVTSAQKNPTAFYLCASSINLRDRGEKLFFGSGTQLSVL.

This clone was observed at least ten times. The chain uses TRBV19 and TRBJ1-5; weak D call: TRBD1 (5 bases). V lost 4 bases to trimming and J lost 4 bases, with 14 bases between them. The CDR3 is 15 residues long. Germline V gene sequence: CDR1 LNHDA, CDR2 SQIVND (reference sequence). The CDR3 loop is CASSKKGEPNQPQHF. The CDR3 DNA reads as TGTGCCAGTAGTAAGAAAGGGGAACCTAATCAGCCCCAGCATTTT.

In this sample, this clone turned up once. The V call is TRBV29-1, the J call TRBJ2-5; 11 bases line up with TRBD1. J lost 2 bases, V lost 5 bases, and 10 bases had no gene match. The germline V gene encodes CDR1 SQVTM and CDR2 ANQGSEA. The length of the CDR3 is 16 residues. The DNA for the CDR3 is TGCAGCGTTTCCGGACAGGGGGCGCCTGGACAAGAGACCCAGTACTTC. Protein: CSVSGQGAPGQETQYF.

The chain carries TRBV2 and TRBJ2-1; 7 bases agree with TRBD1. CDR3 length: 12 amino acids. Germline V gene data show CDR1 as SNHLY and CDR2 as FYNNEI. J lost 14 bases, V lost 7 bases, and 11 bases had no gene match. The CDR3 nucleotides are TGTGCCAGCAAAGAGCAACCAGGGGGAAAGTTCTTC. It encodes CASKEQPGGKFF.

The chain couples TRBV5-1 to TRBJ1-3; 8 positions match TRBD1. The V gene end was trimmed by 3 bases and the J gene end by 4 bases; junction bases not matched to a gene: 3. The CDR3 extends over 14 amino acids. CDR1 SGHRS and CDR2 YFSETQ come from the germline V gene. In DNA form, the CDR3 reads TGCGCCAGCAGCTCAGGGGGCGGCGGAAACACCATATATTTT. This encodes CASSSGGGGNTIYF.

The CDR3 nucleotides are TGTGCCAGCAGCTTGGCCTCCCTTGTTAGCACAGATACGCAGTATTTT. Translated: CASSLASLVSTDTQYF. The chain has TRBV7-8 and TRBJ2-3; D gene ambiguous. Germline lookup yields CDR1 SGHVS and CDR2 FQNEAQ. The V gene lost 3 bases and the J gene lost 0 bases, with 13 bases spanning the gap. There are 16 residues in the CDR3.

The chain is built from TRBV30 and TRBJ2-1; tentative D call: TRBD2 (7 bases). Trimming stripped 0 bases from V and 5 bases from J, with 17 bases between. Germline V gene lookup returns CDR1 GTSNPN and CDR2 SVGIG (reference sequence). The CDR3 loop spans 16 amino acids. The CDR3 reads CAWSVMGGRGNNEQFF. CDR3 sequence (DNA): TGTGCCTGGAGTGTAATGGGGGGGCGGGGCAACAATGAGCAGTTCTTC.

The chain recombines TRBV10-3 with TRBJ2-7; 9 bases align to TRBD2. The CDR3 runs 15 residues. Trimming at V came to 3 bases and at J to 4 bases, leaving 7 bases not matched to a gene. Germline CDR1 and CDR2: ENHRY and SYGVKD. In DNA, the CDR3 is TGTGCCATCAGTGAATTAGCGGGAGTAGTGTACGAGCAGTACTTC. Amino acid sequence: CAISELAGVVYEQYF.

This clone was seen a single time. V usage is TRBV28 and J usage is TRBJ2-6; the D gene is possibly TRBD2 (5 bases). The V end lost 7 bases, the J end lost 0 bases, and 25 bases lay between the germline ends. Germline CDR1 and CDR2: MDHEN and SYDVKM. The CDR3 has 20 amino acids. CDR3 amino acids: CASNTATGLHSPSGANVLTF. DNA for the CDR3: TGTGCCAGCAATACAGCAACTGGACTTCACAGTCCCTCTGGGGCCAACGTCCTGACTTTC.

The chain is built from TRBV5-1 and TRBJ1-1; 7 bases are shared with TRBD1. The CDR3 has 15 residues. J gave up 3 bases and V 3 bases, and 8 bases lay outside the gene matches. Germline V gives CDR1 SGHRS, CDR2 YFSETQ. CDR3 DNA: TGCGCCAGCAGCTCTTACAGGGGTGAACACACTGAAGCTTTCTTT. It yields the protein CASSSYRGEHTEAFF. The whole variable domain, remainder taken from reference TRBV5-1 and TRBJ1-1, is KAGVTQTPRYLIKTRGQQVTLSCSPISGHRSVSWYQQTPGQGLQFLFEYFSETQRNKGNFPGRFSGRQFSNSRSEMNVSTLELGDSALYLCASSSYRGEHTEAFFGQGTRLTVV.